A selection of T cell receptor beta chains follows, all from one sample in a study of CD8+ T cells in alopecia areata. Data came from immunoSEQ multiplex PCR; TCRdb stores just in-frame clones and leaves some out. The sample yields roughly 190,000 clones, about three fifths seen once. The material sequenced was CD4+ T cells sorted from blood, taken at week 24, from a patient treated with tofacitinib. These receptors all come from a human donor with alopecia areata. Each CDR3 is given with its conserved first and last residue. Each record gives: clone size, D gene, J gene, V gene, CDR3 protein. A D gene is named only where the DNA matches it firmly. The size entry is marked missing in some rows and otherwise reads once, few, many or a size class.

-,-,TRBJ1-1,TRBV5-1,CASSAQLGSNTEAFF
-,-,TRBJ1-2,TRBV7-2,CASSTENYGYTF
-,-,TRBJ1-2,TRBV5-1,CASSFGINYGYTF
-,-,TRBJ1-2,TRBV20-1,CSARQGNGYTF
few,-,TRBJ1-2,TRBV19,CASTPSWGYTF
-,-,TRBJ2-6,TRBV29-1,CSVMDMGGGANVLTF
-,-,TRBJ1-1,TRBV5-1,CASRPTSDSFTEAFF
-,-,TRBJ2-5,TRBV9,CASSVTSGPGETQYF
-,-,TRBJ2-2,TRBV4-3,CASSQDITGELFF
-,-,TRBJ2-7,TRBV5-6,CASSTRKGRRMPYEQYF
-,-,TRBJ1-1,TRBV2,CASNRVPKAFF
few,-,TRBJ2-3,TRBV19,CASSTGDTQYF
-,-,TRBJ1-1,TRBV2,CSSLYFTEAFF
-,-,TRBJ1-2,TRBV7-3,CASSLLGPSNYGYTF
few,-,TRBJ1-5,TRBV21-1,CASSAEDSNQPQHF
-,-,TRBJ2-3,TRBV4-3,CASSQARVVEGDTQYF
-,-,TRBJ2-7,TRBV29-1,CSALTSGGHEQYF
-,TRBD2,TRBJ2-5,TRBV2,CASSEGLTSATQETQYF
-,-,TRBJ2-7,TRBV14,CASSQRAGGSSYEQYF